The 4 T cell receptor beta chains in this list originate from one sample, sequenced in a study of OX40 agonist ivuxolimab in advanced cancers. Libraries were prepared by immunoSEQ multiplex PCR; TCRdb keeps only in-frame clonotypes and omits some of them. The sample yields 40,000 or so clones, about 84% seen once. This specimen consisted of CD4+ or CD8+ T cells sorted from blood, obtained in a trial of the OX40 agonist ivuxolimab. These receptors originate from an adult with an advanced solid tumor such as melanoma, head and neck, liver or kidney cancer.

This clone has a single count. Mismatch with germline at one junction end may stem from a read error. The chain uses TRBV2 and TRBJ2-5; 7 bases line up with TRBD2. CDR1 is SNHLY and CDR2 is FYNNEI in the germline V gene. CDR3 length: 12 amino acids. CDR3 protein: CASSGLAEAQYF. CDR3 nucleotide sequence: TGTGCCAGCAGTGGACTAGCAGAGGCCCAGTACTTC.

This chain joins TRBV9 and TRBJ1-1; D call uncertain. V gave up 1 base and J gave up 3 bases, with 4 bases separating them. The germline gives CDR1 SGDLS, CDR2 YYNGEE. CDR3 size: 12 residues. This CDR3 reads CASSVRDTEAFF. In DNA form, the CDR3 reads TGTGCCAGCAGCGTAAGGGACACTGAAGCTTTCTTT.

CDR3 amino acids: CATTGQLTDTQYF. The CDR3, as DNA: TGTGCCACCACGGGACAGCTCACAGATACGCAGTATTTT. This rearrangement joins TRBV27 to TRBJ2-3; 7 bases align to TRBD1. The CDR3 totals 13 residues. With 10 bases clipped from V and 2 bases from J, the junction kept 6 bases outside the gene matches. CDR1 is MNHEY, CDR2 SMNVEV, per germline (reference sequence).

This chain joins TRBV28 and TRBJ2-3, with 8 bases that match TRBD1. This CDR3 spans 15 amino acids. Trimming at V came to 7 bases and at J to 4 bases, leaving 10 bases not matched to a gene. Per the germline V gene, CDR1 is MDHEN and CDR2 is SYDVKM. The CDR3 sequence: CASITAGQAADTQYF. CDR3 nucleotides: TGTGCCAGCATCACTGCGGGACAGGCAGCAGATACGCAGTATTTT.